The following is a T cell receptor beta chain sequence with its context. The record originates from a study of CD8 T cells in Susac syndrome. Random hexamers served to reverse transcribe about 0.5 to 1 ug RNA. TCRdb processed the immunoSEQ multiplex PCR reads anew with MiXCR; each CDR3 protein has one entry. The profile shows about 140,000 distinct CDR3 sequences, approximately 94% of them singletons. This clonotype was sampled from a human donor in good health. The sequenced sample was CD4+ T cells from PBMCs.

CDR3 residues: CASSGNTGSHQPQHF. As DNA, the CDR3 is TGTGCCAGCAGTGGCAATACAGGGTCTCATCAGCCCCAGCATTTT. The chain has TRBV6-4 and TRBJ1-5; tentatively, D is TRBD1 (6 bases). CDR1 and CDR2 (germline): MRHNA, SNTAGT. V gave up 4 bases and J gave up 5 bases, with 15 bases separating them. The CDR3 spans 15 residues.